A single sample is the source of the 3 T cell receptor beta chains below, sequenced in a study of lymphopenia after photon versus proton radiotherapy. TCRdb's copy holds only in-frame clones and misses some; the assay was immunoSEQ multiplex PCR. The sample has 40,000 or so clones, roughly nine tenths seen once; the top ten hold over 12%. The material sequenced was peripheral blood, taken from a patient treated with photon-based radiotherapy. Receptor source: a man aged 60-69 years with cholangiocarcinoma.

J is TRBJ1-2 and V is TRBV28; D gene unclear. V was trimmed by 6 bases and J by 3 bases, leaving 11 bases between them. The CDR3 covers 13 residues. Germline loops: CDR1 MDHEN, CDR2 SYDVKM. The CDR3 reads CASRPTADYGYTF. The CDR3 DNA follows: TGTGCCAGCAGACCGACGGCGGACTATGGCTACACCTTC.

This chain links TRBV27 with TRBJ2-3; no definite D call. The CDR3 runs to 12 residues. Trimming removed 0 bases at V and 5 bases at J, with 3 bases between. Germline V gene sequence: CDR1 MNHEY, CDR2 SMNVEV (reference sequence). The CDR3 nucleotides are TGTGCCAGCAGTTTATCGGAAGATACGCAGTATTTT. Translated: CASSLSEDTQYF.

The chain joins TRBV6-6 to TRBJ2-7, with D possibly being TRBD2 (7 bases). This CDR3 is 15 amino acids long. Deletions cut 2 bases from V and 1 base from J, with 12 bases between. CDR1 is MNHNY, CDR2 SVGAGI, per germline (reference sequence). As DNA, the CDR3 is TGTGCCAGCAGTTACCTACAGGGAGGGTCCTACGAGCAGTACTTC. This encodes CASSYLQGGSYEQYF.